The sequence of this T cell receptor (beta chain) was determined in a study of vaccination effects on CD4 cells after COVID-19. Sequencing used immunoSEQ multiplex PCR; TCRdb keeps in-frame clones, though not all of them. Of 25,000 or so clones in the sample, approximately 71% were seen once. With respect to this clone: Its antigen is still unknown.

With 10 bases clipped from V and 5 bases from J, the junction kept 4 bases outside the gene matches. The germline V gene has CDR1 WNHNN and CDR2 SYGVQD (reference sequence). The CDR3 has 12 amino acids. Viral peptide pools were used in the ViraFEST assay to expand antigen-specific CD4+ T cells, and sequencing came afterward. At the end of 10 days of culture, CD4+ T cells were isolated. Neither prior SARS-CoV-2 infection nor positive nucleocapsid antibodies were present in the vaccine recipients. Sequenced here: CD4+ T cells from PBMCs cultured with HCoV-OC43 spike peptides, sampled before COVID-19 vaccination. The subset denotes: HCoV-OC43 spike overlapping peptide pool stimulation. The chain couples TRBV10-1 to TRBJ2-3; 9 bases map to TRBD2. This receptor was obtained from a human donor who received a COVID-19 vaccine. The DNA of the CDR3 is TGCGCCACCAGCGGGGGGCAAGATACGCAGTATTTT. Translating it yields CATSGGQDTQYF.